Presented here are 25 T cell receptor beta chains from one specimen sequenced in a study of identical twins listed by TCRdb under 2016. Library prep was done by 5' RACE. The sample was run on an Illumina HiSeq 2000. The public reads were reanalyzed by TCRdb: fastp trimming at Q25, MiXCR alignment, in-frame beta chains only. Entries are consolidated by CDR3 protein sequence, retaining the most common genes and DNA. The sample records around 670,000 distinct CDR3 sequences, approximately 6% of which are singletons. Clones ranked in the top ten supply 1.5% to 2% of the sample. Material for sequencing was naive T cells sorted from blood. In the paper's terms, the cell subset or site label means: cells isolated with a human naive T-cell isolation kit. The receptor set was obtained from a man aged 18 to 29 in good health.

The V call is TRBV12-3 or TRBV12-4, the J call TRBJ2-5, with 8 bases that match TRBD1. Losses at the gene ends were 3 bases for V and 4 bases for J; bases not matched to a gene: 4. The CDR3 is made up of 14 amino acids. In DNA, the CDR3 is TGTGCCAGCAGTTTCGCAGGGGGCACAGAGACCCAGTACTTC. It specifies CASSFAGGTETQYF.

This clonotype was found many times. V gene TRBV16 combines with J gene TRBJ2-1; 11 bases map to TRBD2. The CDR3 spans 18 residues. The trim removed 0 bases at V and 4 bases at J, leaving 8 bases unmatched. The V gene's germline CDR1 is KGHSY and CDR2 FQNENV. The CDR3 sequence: CASSQSFLTSGSYNEQFF. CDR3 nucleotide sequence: TGTGCCAGCAGCCAATCTTTCTTAACTAGCGGGAGTTACAATGAGCAGTTCTTC.

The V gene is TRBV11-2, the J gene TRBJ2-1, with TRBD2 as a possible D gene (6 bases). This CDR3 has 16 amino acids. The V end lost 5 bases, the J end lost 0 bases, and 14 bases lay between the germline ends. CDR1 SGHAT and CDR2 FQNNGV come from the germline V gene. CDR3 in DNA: TGTGCCAGCAGCCCTTATCGGGGGAGCTCCTACAATGAGCAGTTCTTC. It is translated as CASSPYRGSSYNEQFF.

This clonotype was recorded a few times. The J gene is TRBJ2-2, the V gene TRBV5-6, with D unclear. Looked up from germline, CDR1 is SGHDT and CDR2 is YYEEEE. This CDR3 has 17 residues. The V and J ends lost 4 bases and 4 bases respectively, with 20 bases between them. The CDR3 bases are TGTGCCAGCAGCCTTTCCACCCCGGGCCTGGGCACCGGGGAGCTGTTTTTT. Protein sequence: CASSLSTPGLGTGELFF.

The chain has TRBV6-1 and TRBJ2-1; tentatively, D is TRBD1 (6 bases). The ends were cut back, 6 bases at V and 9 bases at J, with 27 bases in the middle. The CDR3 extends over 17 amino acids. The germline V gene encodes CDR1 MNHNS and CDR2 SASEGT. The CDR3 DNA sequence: TGTGCCAGCAGGATACTGGGACACCCCCACTACAATGGTGAGCAGTTCTTC. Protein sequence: CASRILGHPHYNGEQFF.

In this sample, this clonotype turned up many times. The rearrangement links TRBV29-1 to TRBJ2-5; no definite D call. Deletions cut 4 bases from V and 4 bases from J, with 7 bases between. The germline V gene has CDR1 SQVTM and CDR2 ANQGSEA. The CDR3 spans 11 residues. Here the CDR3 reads CSVVGSETQYF. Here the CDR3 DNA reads TGCAGCGTTGTTGGGTCAGAGACCCAGTACTTC.

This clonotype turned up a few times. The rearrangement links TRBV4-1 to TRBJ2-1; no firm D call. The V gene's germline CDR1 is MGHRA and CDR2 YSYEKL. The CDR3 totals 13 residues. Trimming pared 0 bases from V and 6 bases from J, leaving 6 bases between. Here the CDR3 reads CASSQEWINEQFF. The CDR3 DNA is TGCGCCAGCAGCCAAGAGTGGATCAATGAGCAGTTCTTC.

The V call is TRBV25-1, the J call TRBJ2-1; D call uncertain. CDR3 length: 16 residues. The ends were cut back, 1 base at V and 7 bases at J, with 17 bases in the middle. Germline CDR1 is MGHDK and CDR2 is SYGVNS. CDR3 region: CASSESGGRAKNEQFF. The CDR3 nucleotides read TGTGCCAGCAGTGAATCAGGCGGTAGGGCGAAGAATGAGCAGTTCTTC. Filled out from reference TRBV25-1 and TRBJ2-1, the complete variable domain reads EADIYQTPRYLVIGTGKKITLECSQTMGHDKMYWYQQDPGMELHLIHYSYGVNSTEKGDLSSESTVSRIRTEHFPLTLESARPSHTSQYLCASSESGGRAKNEQFFGPGTRLTVL.

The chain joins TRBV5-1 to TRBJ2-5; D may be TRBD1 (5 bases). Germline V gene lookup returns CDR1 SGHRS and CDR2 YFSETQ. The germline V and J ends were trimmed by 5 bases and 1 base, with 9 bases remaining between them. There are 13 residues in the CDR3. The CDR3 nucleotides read TGCGCCAGCAGAGGGGCTTTCCAAGAGACCCAGTACTTC. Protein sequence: CASRGAFQETQYF.

The CDR3 sequence: CASSLRRQGRTEAFF. Here the CDR3 DNA reads TGTGCCAGCAGCTTAAGGCGTCAAGGGAGGACTGAAGCTTTCTTT. The V call is TRBV11-3, the J call TRBJ1-1; no firm D call. Looked up from germline, CDR1 is SGHNT and CDR2 is YENEEA. Trimming left V 2 bases short and J 5 bases short, with 15 bases between. The CDR3 runs to 15 residues.

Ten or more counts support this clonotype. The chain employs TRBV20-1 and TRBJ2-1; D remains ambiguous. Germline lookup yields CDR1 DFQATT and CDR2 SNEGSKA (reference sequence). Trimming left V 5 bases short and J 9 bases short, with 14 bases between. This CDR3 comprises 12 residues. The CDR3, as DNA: TGCAGTGCTTCACCGTCAGGTATTGAGCAGTTCTTC. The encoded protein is CSASPSGIEQFF.

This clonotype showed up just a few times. CDR3 nucleotides: TGTGCCAGCAGTTTAGCGGGACAGGGGGGACGTTTGTCAGCTTTCTTT. It is translated as CASSLAGQGGRLSAFF. The chain links TRBV12-3 or TRBV12-4 to TRBJ1-1; 11 nucleotides align to TRBD1. Unmatched junction bases numbered 10, after V lost 0 bases and J lost 10 bases. The length of the CDR3 is 16 residues.

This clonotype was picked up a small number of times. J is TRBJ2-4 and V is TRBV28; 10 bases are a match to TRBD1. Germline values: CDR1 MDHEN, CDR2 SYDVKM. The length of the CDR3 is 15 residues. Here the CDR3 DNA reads TGTGCAGGACCCGGGACAGGGGTTAAGCAGGACATTCAGTACTTC. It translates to CAGPGTGVKQDIQYF.

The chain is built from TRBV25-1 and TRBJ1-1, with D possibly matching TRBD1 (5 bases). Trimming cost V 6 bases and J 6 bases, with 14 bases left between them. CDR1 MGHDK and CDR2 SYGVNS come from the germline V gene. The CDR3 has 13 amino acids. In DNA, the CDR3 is TGTGCCAGCAGCCGGGGCCAGAGCGCTGAAGCTTTCTTT. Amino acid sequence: CASSRGQSAEAFF.

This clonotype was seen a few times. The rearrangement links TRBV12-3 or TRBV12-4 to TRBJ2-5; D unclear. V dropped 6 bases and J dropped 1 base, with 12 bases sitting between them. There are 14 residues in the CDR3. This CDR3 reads CASSSFASQETQYF. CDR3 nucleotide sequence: TGTGCCAGCAGCTCTTTCGCCAGCCAAGAGACCCAGTACTTC.

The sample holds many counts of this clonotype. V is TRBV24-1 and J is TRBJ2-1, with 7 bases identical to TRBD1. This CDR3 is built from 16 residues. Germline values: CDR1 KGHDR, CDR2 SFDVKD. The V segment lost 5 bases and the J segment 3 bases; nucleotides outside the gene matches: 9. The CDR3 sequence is CATSVQGESVYNEQFF. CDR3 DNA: TGTGCCACCAGTGTCCAGGGGGAAAGTGTCTACAATGAGCAGTTCTTC.

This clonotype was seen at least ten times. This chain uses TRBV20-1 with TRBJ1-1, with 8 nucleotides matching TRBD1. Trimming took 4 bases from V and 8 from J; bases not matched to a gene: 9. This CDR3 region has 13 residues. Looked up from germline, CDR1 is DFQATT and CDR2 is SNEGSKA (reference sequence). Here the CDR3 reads CSATSGGPREAFF. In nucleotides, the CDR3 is TGCAGTGCTACCTCAGGGGGCCCCCGAGAAGCTTTCTTT.

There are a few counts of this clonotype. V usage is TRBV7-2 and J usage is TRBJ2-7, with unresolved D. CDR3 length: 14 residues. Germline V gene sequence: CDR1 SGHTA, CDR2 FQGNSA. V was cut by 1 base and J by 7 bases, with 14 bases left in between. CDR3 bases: TGTGCCAGCAGCTTAGGTTTGGCAGACTTTGAGCAGTACTTC. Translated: CASSLGLADFEQYF. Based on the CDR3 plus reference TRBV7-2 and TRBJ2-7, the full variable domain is GAGVSQSPSNKVTEKGKDVELRCDPISGHTALYWYRQSLGQGLEFLIYFQGNSAPDKSGLPSDRFSAERTGGSVSTLTIQRTQQEDSAVYLCASSLGLADFEQYFGPGTRLTVT.

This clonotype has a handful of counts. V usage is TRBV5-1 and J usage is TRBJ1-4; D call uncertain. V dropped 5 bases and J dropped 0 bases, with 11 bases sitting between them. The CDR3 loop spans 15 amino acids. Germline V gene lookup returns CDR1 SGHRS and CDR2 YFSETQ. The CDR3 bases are TGCGCCAGCAGGACGGAGGTCGCAACTAATGAAAAACTGTTTTTT. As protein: CASRTEVATNEKLFF. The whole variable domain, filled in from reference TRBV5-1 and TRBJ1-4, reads KAGVTQTPRYLIKTRGQQVTLSCSPISGHRSVSWYQQTPGQGLQFLFEYFSETQRNKGNFPGRFSGRQFSNSRSEMNVSTLELGDSALYLCASRTEVATNEKLFFGSGTQLSVL.

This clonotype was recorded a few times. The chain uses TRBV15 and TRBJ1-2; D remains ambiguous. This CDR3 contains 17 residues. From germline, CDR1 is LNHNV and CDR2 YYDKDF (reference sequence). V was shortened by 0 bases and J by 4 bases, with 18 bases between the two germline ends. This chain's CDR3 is CATSREAGGRSTYGYTF. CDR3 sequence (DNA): TGTGCCACCAGCAGAGAAGCAGGCGGCAGGAGTACCTATGGCTACACCTTC.

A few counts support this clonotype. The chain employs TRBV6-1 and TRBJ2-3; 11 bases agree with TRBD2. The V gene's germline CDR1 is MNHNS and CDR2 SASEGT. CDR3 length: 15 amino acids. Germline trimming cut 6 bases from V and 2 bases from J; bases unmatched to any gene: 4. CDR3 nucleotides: TGTGCCAGCAGGACTAGCGGGGTAAACACAGATACGCAGTATTTT. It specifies CASRTSGVNTDTQYF.

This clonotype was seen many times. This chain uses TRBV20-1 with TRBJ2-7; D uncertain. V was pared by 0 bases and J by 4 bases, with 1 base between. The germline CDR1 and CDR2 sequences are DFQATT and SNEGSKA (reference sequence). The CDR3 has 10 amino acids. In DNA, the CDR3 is TGCAGTGCTAGAGAATACGAGCAGTACTTC. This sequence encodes CSAREYEQYF.

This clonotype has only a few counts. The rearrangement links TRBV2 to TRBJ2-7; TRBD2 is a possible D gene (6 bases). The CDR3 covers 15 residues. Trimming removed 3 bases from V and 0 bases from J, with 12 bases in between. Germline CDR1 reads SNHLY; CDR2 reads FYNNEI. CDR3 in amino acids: CASSDRGDRSYEQYV. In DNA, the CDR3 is TGTGCCAGCAGTGATCGCGGGGACCGCTCCTACGAGCAGTACGTC.

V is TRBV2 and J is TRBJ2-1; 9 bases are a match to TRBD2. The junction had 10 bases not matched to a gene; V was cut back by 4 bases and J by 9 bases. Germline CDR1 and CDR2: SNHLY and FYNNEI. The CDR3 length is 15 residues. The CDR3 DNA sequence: TGTGCCAGCAGTGCTCTAGCGGGGAGATTCACTGAGCAGTTCTTC. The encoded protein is CASSALAGRFTEQFF.

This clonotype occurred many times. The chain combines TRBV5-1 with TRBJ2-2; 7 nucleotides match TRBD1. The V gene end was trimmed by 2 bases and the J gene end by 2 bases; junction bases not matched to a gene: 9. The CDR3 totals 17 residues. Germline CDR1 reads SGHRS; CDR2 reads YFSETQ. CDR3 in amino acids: CASSFLDRAPNTGELFF. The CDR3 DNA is TGCGCCAGCAGCTTTCTTGACAGGGCACCTAACACCGGGGAGCTGTTTTTT.